This T cell receptor beta chain was observed in a study of regulatory T cells in long-lasting Graves disease. iRepertoire HTBI primers and Arm-PCR of CDR3 regions built TCR beta libraries. TCRdb re-called the multiplex PCR reads through MiXCR, storing one row per CDR3 protein. Here the sample spans more than 400,000 distinct CDR3 sequences, 15% to 20% being singletons. V was clipped by 7 bases and J by 2 bases, with 12 bases between them. The length of the CDR3 is 14 residues. Germline V CDR1 and CDR2: SNHLY, FYNNEI. Time point noted: newly diagnosed GD, antithyroid drugs for less than 3 months. Generation of the TCR library employed RNA extracted from PBMCs. This clonotype has ten or more counts. A further study also used this sample, focusing on T cells in Graves' hyperthyroidism and ophthalmopathy. According to that study: The primer set for the first-round RT-PCR of the TCR CDR3 was HTBI.

This sequence was found in a man aged 35-49 years with Graves disease. This material consisted of peripheral blood mononuclear cells (PBMCs), taken at new diagnosis, from a patient treated with antithyroid drugs. This chain joins TRBV2 and TRBJ2-1; D may match TRBD1 or TRBD2 (5 bases each). Written as DNA, the CDR3 is TGTGCCAGCACCCAGGGACGAGCCTACAATGAGCAGTTCTTC. Amino acid sequence: CASTQGRAYNEQFF.